This is a list of T cell receptor beta chains from one sample in a study of molecular identifiers for immune sequencing clone quantification. Via MiXCR, TCRdb re-called the PCR reads, giving one row per CDR3 protein. This sample has tens of thousands of distinct CDR3 sequences; more than 35% occur once, and the top ten carry 3% to 4%. Specimen: naive CD8+ T cells from blood, with Jurkat cell RNA spiked in. The receptors stem from a human donor in good health. Some libraries in this study had Jurkat cell RNA spiked in. Each CDR3 is given with its conserved first and last residue. The order of the fields is V gene, D gene, J gene, clone size, CDR3 length, CDR3 DNA, CDR3 protein. A D gene is named only where the DNA matches it firmly. Size is omitted from some rows. Given values are once, few, many or a class for expanded clones.

>TRBV7-8|-|TRBJ2-1|many|13
TGTGCCAGCAGCCCCCAGGTTGGGGATGAGCAGTTCTTC
CASSPQVGDEQFF
>TRBV20-1|TRBD1|TRBJ1-1|-|13
TGCAGTGCGGGACAGCGGTGGTATTCTGAAGCTTTCTTT
CSAGQRWYSEAFF
>TRBV7-8|TRBD1|TRBJ2-5|-|15
TGTGCCAGCAGCTTAGTACAGGGGGCGGGAGAGACCCAGTACTTC
CASSLVQGAGETQYF
>TRBV3-1|-|TRBJ2-7|-|17
TGTGCCAGCAGCCAAGGGGCTCACCGCTATCCCTTCGGCGAGCAGTACTTC
CASSQGAHRYPFGEQYF
>TRBV12-3/TRBV12-4|-|TRBJ2-7|-|16
TGTGCCAGCAGTGCTCCTGTGGGGGATCGATCCTACGAGCAGTACTTC
CASSAPVGDRSYEQYF
>TRBV6-6|-|TRBJ2-6|-|17
TGTGCCAGCAGTTACCCCTCCGGCGGCGCTGGGGCCAACGTCCTGACTTTC
CASSYPSGGAGANVLTF
>TRBV19|-|TRBJ2-5|-|15
TGTGCCAGTAGTGGTGGGACGGATGACCAAGAGACCCAGTACTTC
CASSGGTDDQETQYF
>TRBV6-5|-|TRBJ2-3|-|13
TGTGCCAGCAGGAGCAGGGGCACAGATACGCAGTATTTT
CASRSRGTDTQYF
>TRBV7-9|TRBD1|TRBJ1-5|-|13
TGTGCCAGCAGCTTCGGACAGGGGCAGCCCCAGCATTTT
CASSFGQGQPQHF
>TRBV21-1|-|TRBJ2-1|few|16
TGTGCCAGCGGTTTGTCTAGCGGGAGTTGGTACAATGAGCAGTTCTTC
CASGLSSGSWYNEQFF
>TRBV12-3/TRBV12-4|-|TRBJ2-2|-|14
TGTGCCAGCAGTCCGACCACGAACACCGGGGAGCTGTTTTTT
CASSPTTNTGELFF
>TRBV16|-|TRBJ1-5|few|20
TGTGCCAGCAGCCAATACCCCCGGAGAACAACCGCAACTAGTGGTCAGCCCCAGCATTTT
CASSQYPRRTTATSGQPQHF
>TRBV24-1|TRBD2|TRBJ2-1|few|16
TGTGCCACCAGTGACTCTCTAGCGGCTACCTACAATGAGCAGTTCTTC
CATSDSLAATYNEQFF
>TRBV6-5|-|TRBJ2-7|few|14
TGTGCCAGCAGTTCCGGGGCCCACCGCTACGAGCAGTACTTC
CASSSGAHRYEQYF
>TRBV5-3|TRBD2|TRBJ2-2|-|16
TGTGCCAGCAGCTCCCGGCTAGCGGAGAACACCGGGGAGCTGTTTTTT
CASSSRLAENTGELFF
>TRBV6-6|TRBD1|TRBJ2-5|many|15
TGTGCCAGCAGACGCAAGACAGGGGGCGAGGAGACCCAGTACTTC
CASRRKTGGEETQYF
>TRBV4-2|-|TRBJ2-7|-|16
TGTGCCAGCAGCCAAGAGGGAGGGGGGGCGCGGTACGAGCAGTACTTC
CASSQEGGGARYEQYF
>TRBV29-1|-|TRBJ1-1|medium-sized|11
TGCAGCGTGCGACAGCCGAGTGGAGCTTTCTTT
CSVRQPSGAFF
>TRBV20-1|TRBD2|TRBJ2-2|few|15
TGCAGTGCTCACGGAGCGGGAGGTAACACCGGGGAGCTGTTTTTT
CSAHGAGGNTGELFF
>TRBV4-1|-|TRBJ2-7|few|14
TGCGCCAGCAGCCAAGATGAGAGCTCCTACGAGCAGTACTTC
CASSQDESSYEQYF
>TRBV6-1|TRBD1|TRBJ2-7|-|14
TGTGCCAGCAGTGAAGGGCCAGGGGGCGACGAGCGGTACTTC
CASSEGPGGDERYF
>TRBV4-1|-|TRBJ1-6|many|15
TGCGCCAGCAGCCACCCCGAGGGGGATTACTCACCCCTCCACTTT
CASSHPEGDYSPLHF
>TRBV27|-|TRBJ2-2|few|15
TGTGCCAGCAGCCAAGGACGCAGCCCCACCGGGGAGCTGATTTTT
CASSQGRSPTGELIF
>TRBV28|-|TRBJ2-7|-|12
TGTGCCAGCAGTTTATACAGTTACGAGCAGTACTTC
CASSLYSYEQYF
>TRBV4-3|-|TRBJ1-2|few|14
TGCGCCAGCAGCCAAGGTGCCAGCAGCTATGGCTACACCTTC
CASSQGASSYGYTF
>TRBV2|TRBD2|TRBJ2-1|-|19
TGTGCCAGCACCCCCCTCTGGAAGCGGGAGGGCGCCTGGGACAATGAGCAGTTCTTC
CASTPLWKREGAWDNEQFF
>TRBV5-6|TRBD1|TRBJ2-2|once|16
TGTGCCAGCAGCTCGAGAGACGGGACAGTGAAGGAGGTGATGTTTTTT
CASSSRDGTVKEVMFF
>TRBV11-2|-|TRBJ2-5|few|13
TGTGCCAGCAGCCAGGCCCTCCAAGAGACCCAGTACTTC
CASSQALQETQYF
>TRBV19|-|TRBJ2-5|few|11
TGTGCCAGTAGTACCGTGGGGACCCAGTACTTC
CASSTVGTQYF